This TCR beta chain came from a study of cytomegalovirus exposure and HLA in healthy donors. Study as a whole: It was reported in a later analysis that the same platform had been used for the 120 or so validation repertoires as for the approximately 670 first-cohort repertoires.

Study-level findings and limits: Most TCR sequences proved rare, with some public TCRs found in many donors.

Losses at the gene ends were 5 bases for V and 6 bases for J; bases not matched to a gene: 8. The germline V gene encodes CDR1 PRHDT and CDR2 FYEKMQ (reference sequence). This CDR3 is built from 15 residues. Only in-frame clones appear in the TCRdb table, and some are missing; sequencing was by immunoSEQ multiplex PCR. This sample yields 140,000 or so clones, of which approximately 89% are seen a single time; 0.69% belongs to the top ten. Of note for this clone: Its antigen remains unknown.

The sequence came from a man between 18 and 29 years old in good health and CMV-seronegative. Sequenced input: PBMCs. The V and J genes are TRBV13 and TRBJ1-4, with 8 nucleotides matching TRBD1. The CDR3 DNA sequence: TGTGCCAGCAGCCCGCAGGGGGCGGGTGATGAAAAACTGTTTTTT. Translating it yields CASSPQGAGDEKLFF.